This T cell receptor beta chain was observed in a study of blood T cell repertoires in COVID-19. Whole-study context: The study drew acute and convalescent COVID-19 samples from the United States, Italy and Spain.

In the study's own analysis: Scientists estimated how many nucleated cells there were by amplifying reference gene primers. Sequencing used immunoSEQ multiplex PCR; TCRdb keeps in-frame clones, though not all of them. V and J calls plus clone size are reproduced from that table; the DNA served to infer D and trimming. Found here are around 140,000 clones, about nine tenths of them singletons; the top ten hold around 11%. This CDR3 spans 12 amino acids. Germline CDR1 reads MDHEN; CDR2 reads SYDVKM. V was trimmed by 5 bases and J by 3 bases, leaving 7 bases between them. Notes on this clone: The same CDR3 arises from other DNA sequences in this sample as well.

The material sequenced was PBMCs or T cells enriched from blood (not recorded which). The chain joins TRBV28 to TRBJ1-2; D is unresolved. The TCR comes from a man aged 55 to 70 who had recovered from COVID-19. CDR3 protein: CASSQRDYGYTF. The CDR3 DNA follows: TGTGCCAGCAGTCAACGGGACTATGGCTACACCTTC.